The 30 T cell receptor beta chains reported below all come from one sample, sequenced in a study of cytomegalovirus exposure and HLA in healthy donors. PCR was performed using 60 Vbeta and 13 Jbeta primers. The method was immunoSEQ multiplex PCR; TCRdb's version includes in-frame clones alone and lacks a portion of them. The sample lists approximately 100,000 clones, 64% occurring once. Source material: PBMCs. The receptors stem from a human donor in good health.

The chain employs TRBV19 and TRBJ1-5; possibly TRBD1 for D (5 bases). V was cut by 6 bases and J by 3 bases, with 15 bases left in between. Germline assignment: CDR1 LNHDA and CDR2 SQIVND (reference sequence). CDR3 length equals 15 residues. This CDR3 reads CASRPRGIDNQPQHF. As DNA, the CDR3 is TGTGCCAGTAGGCCTCGGGGGATCGACAATCAGCCCCAGCATTTT.

The J gene is TRBJ1-5, the V gene TRBV27; D possibly corresponds to TRBD1 (5 bases). V lost 5 bases and J 6 bases, leaving 17 bases between the germline ends. Germline-derived CDR1 and CDR2 are MNHEY and SMNVEV (reference sequence). CDR3 length equals 15 residues. The CDR3 region has the DNA TGTGCCAGCAGTCCATTGACGGCGGGGACTCAGCCCCAGCATTTT. Protein product: CASSPLTAGTQPQHF.

The rearrangement joins TRBV19 to TRBJ2-2; D possibly corresponds to TRBD2 (6 bases). The CDR3 runs 15 residues. Trimming removed 7 bases at V and 2 bases at J, with 14 bases between. Per germline, CDR1 LNHDA and CDR2 SQIVND (reference sequence). As DNA, the CDR3 is TGTGCCAGTACCTTGTTTGGGACTAACACCGGGGAGCTGTTTTTT. As protein: CASTLFGTNTGELFF.

V and J are TRBV19 and TRBJ1-6; D not certain. The CDR3 is made up of 15 amino acids. The ends were cut back, 2 bases at V and 5 bases at J, with 10 bases in the middle. From germline, CDR1 is LNHDA and CDR2 SQIVND (reference sequence). This chain's CDR3 is CASSIREANNSPLHF. CDR3 sequence (DNA): TGTGCCAGTAGTATAAGGGAGGCGAATAATTCACCCCTCCACTTT.

The chain uses TRBV13 and TRBJ2-5; D unresolved. The CDR3 is 14 amino acids. Germline assignment: CDR1 PRHDT and CDR2 FYEKMQ (reference sequence). V lost 6 bases and J lost 5, with 16 bases in between. CDR3 region: CASRVTGSKETQYF. The CDR3 DNA is TGTGCCAGCAGGGTGACCGGGTCAAAGGAGACCCAGTACTTC.

V and J are TRBV4-3 and TRBJ2-2; D is perhaps TRBD2 (6 bases). The germline V gene encodes CDR1 LGHNA and CDR2 YSLEER. Between the trimmed V and J ends, which lost 3 bases and 2 bases, there was a span of 13 bases. This CDR3 spans 16 amino acids. The CDR3 DNA follows: TGCGCCAGCAGCCATCTAAGGAGGGATAACACCGGGGAGCTGTTTTTT. Translated: CASSHLRRDNTGELFF.

This clone has more than one count but fewer than ten. The chain carries TRBV4-1 and TRBJ1-4, with 8 positions matching TRBD1. This CDR3 comprises 15 residues. V dropped 2 bases and J dropped 8; count of bases not matched to a gene: 7. Per the germline V gene, CDR1 is MGHRA and CDR2 is YSYEKL. The CDR3, as DNA: TGCGCCAGCAGCCAATTACAGGGGGAAGGGGAAAAACTGTTTTTT. Translated, it gives CASSQLQGEGEKLFF.

The chain uses TRBV10-3 and TRBJ1-1, with TRBD1 matching 8 bases. Germline lookup yields CDR1 ENHRY and CDR2 SYGVKD. V was pared by 10 bases and J by 8 bases, with 6 bases of the junction left unmatched. This CDR3 has 11 amino acids. The CDR3 sequence: CATSRTGEAFF. The CDR3 DNA sequence: TGTGCCACCTCTAGGACAGGGGAAGCTTTCTTT.

The CDR3 region is CAWSVLSYEQYF. DNA of the CDR3: TGTGCCTGGAGTGTCCTTAGTTACGAGCAGTACTTC. This sequence joins TRBV30 and TRBJ2-7; D unclear. V was trimmed by 0 bases and J by 4 bases, leaving 7 bases between them. The CDR3 spans 12 residues. Per the germline V gene, CDR1 is GTSNPN and CDR2 is SVGIG (reference sequence).

The chain carries TRBV7-3 and TRBJ2-2, with 7 bases identical to TRBD2. The CDR3 spans 15 residues. Germline V lookup: CDR1 SGHTA, CDR2 FQGTGA. V lost 5 bases, J lost 2 bases, and 5 bases stayed unmatched. The CDR3: CASSGPGGNTGELFF. Here the CDR3 DNA reads TGTGCCAGCAGCGGCCCGGGGGGTAACACCGGGGAGCTGTTTTTT.

The chain employs TRBV6-1 and TRBJ1-1; D is uncertain. Looked up from germline, CDR1 is MNHNS and CDR2 is SASEGT. The CDR3 is 14 residues long. V shed 2 bases and J shed 11 bases, with 18 bases lying between them. This chain's CDR3 is CASSENWEGYGAFF. The CDR3 nucleotides read TGTGCCAGCAGTGAAAATTGGGAGGGATACGGCGCTTTCTTT.

This clone was detected a few times. V is TRBV6-6 and J is TRBJ2-7; D possibly corresponds to TRBD2 (5 bases). CDR1 is MNHNY, CDR2 SVGAGI, per germline (reference sequence). V was pared by 4 bases and J by 7 bases, with 17 bases between. CDR3 length: 14 amino acids. In nucleotides, the CDR3 is TGTGCCAGCAGTTCACCGACCCGGACGGGAGAGCAGTACTTC. It is translated as CASSSPTRTGEQYF.

V and J are TRBV12-5 and TRBJ2-7; 14 bases are shared with TRBD2. Germline lookup yields CDR1 LGHNT and CDR2 FRNRAP. The CDR3 covers 20 residues. Unmatched junction bases numbered 15, after V lost 0 bases and J lost 5 bases. The CDR3 loop is CASGLVQSALGLAGGHEQYF. CDR3 DNA sequence: TGTGCTAGTGGTTTGGTACAGTCTGCCCTCGGACTAGCGGGGGGCCACGAGCAGTACTTC. The variable domain in full, completed from reference TRBV12-5 and TRBJ2-7, reads DARVTQTPRHKVTEMGQEVTMRCQPILGHNTVFWYRQTMMQGLELLAYFRNRAPLDDSGMPKDRFSAEMPDATLATLKIQPSEPRDSAVYFCASGLVQSALGLAGGHEQYFGPGTRLTVT.

CDR3 region: CASSLSRHSNQPQHF. The CDR3 coding sequence is TGTGCCAGCAGTTTATCTAGACATAGCAATCAGCCCCAGCATTTT. The rearrangement links TRBV27 to TRBJ1-5; D gene uncertain. Per the germline V gene, CDR1 is MNHEY and CDR2 is SMNVEV (reference sequence). This CDR3 spans 15 amino acids. Trimming removed 0 bases from V and 0 bases from J, with 6 bases in between.

This chain joins TRBV28 and TRBJ1-5; 8 nucleotides match TRBD1. The germline V gene encodes CDR1 MDHEN and CDR2 SYDVKM. V gave up 4 bases and J gave up 4 bases; unmatched junction bases: 9. CDR3 length equals 16 residues. The CDR3 loop is CASSWRGTGINQPQHF. The CDR3 DNA reads TGTGCCAGCAGTTGGAGGGGGACAGGCATTAATCAGCCCCAGCATTTT.

The V call is TRBV7-9, the J call TRBJ1-1, with 10 nucleotides matching TRBD1. CDR1 is SEHNR and CDR2 is FQNEAQ in the germline V gene (reference sequence). J gave up 4 bases and V 1 base, and 9 bases lay outside the gene matches. The CDR3 covers 17 residues. For the CDR3, the DNA is TGTGCCAGCAGCTTAGTCGCGACAGGGGGCGGAAGCACTGAAGCTTTCTTT. Its translation is CASSLVATGGGSTEAFF.

This chain uses TRBV7-9 with TRBJ1-2; D remains ambiguous. V dropped 6 bases and J dropped 4 bases, with 9 bases sitting between them. This CDR3 spans 12 amino acids. Germline CDR1 is SEHNR and CDR2 is FQNEAQ (reference sequence). The CDR3 sequence: CASSGGFYGYTF. The CDR3, as DNA: TGTGCCAGCAGTGGAGGTTTCTATGGCTACACCTTC.

V usage is TRBV30 and J usage is TRBJ1-2, with D hard to call. CDR1 GTSNPN and CDR2 SVGIG come from the germline V gene (reference sequence). Trimming took off 0 bases at V and 2 bases at J, with 4 bases between the two ends. This CDR3 contains 12 residues. CDR3 sequence reads: CAWSVRNYGYTF. The CDR3 DNA reads TGTGCCTGGAGTGTACGGAACTATGGCTACACCTTC. Based on the CDR3 plus reference TRBV30 and TRBJ1-2, the full variable domain is SQTIHQWPATLVQPVGSPLSLECTVEGTSNPNLYWYRQAAGRGLQLLFYSVGIGQISSEVPQNLSASRPQDRQFILSSKKLLLSDSGFYLCAWSVRNYGYTFGSGTRLTVV.

This clone was seen a handful of times. This chain links TRBV4-3 with TRBJ1-5; 10 bases are shared with TRBD1. After removal of 4 bases from V and 3 bases from J, the junction contained 9 bases not matched to a gene. Germline V gene lookup returns CDR1 LGHNA and CDR2 YSLEER. The CDR3 contains 17 residues. CDR3 coding DNA: TGCGCCAGCAGCCCACAAGCCGACAGGGGGCCCAATCAGCCCCAGCATTTT. It codes for CASSPQADRGPNQPQHF.

The CDR3 region has the DNA TGTGCCTGCCAGGGACAGGGGGGAGAAAAACTGTTTTTT. This gives the protein CACQGQGGEKLFF. The gene calls are TRBV30 and TRBJ1-4; TRBD1 aligns across 11 bases. This CDR3 contains 13 residues. V shed 6 bases, J shed 8 bases, and the junction held 5 bases outside the gene matches. The germline V gene has CDR1 GTSNPN and CDR2 SVGIG (reference sequence).

This clone was found a few times. The chain combines TRBV28 with TRBJ2-7, with TRBD1 matching 10 bases. The V gene's germline CDR1 is MDHEN and CDR2 SYDVKM. The length of the CDR3 is 15 residues. V was clipped by 8 bases and J by 9 bases; unmatched bases: 16. The CDR3 here is CASGRRTGGVSGQYF. Written as DNA, the CDR3 is TGTGCCAGCGGCCGACGGACAGGGGGGGTTTCAGGGCAGTACTTC.

This chain uses TRBV7-3 with TRBJ2-3; 12 positions match TRBD2. The V gene end was trimmed by 5 bases and the J gene end by 14 bases; junction bases not matched to a gene: 8. Germline CDR1 and CDR2: SGHTA and FQGTGA. The CDR3 has 13 residues. The CDR3 DNA sequence: TGTGCCAGCAGCCCTGGGACTAGCGGGTGGTTGTATTTT. Amino acid sequence: CASSPGTSGWLYF.

The rearrangement links TRBV7-2 to TRBJ2-5, with D possibly TRBD1 on 6 matching bases. The V gene's germline CDR1 is SGHTA and CDR2 FQGNSA. The CDR3 extends over 14 amino acids. The germline V and J ends were trimmed by 5 bases and 2 bases, with 12 bases remaining between them. The CDR3: CASSIGQGQETQYF. In DNA, the CDR3 is TGTGCCAGCAGCATCGGGCAGGGGCAAGAGACCCAGTACTTC.

This clone was seen a handful of times. This sequence joins TRBV4-3 and TRBJ2-1; D perhaps matches TRBD2 (5 bases). Germline loops: CDR1 LGHNA, CDR2 YSLEER. This CDR3 comprises 16 residues. V lost 0 bases and J 4 bases, leaving 13 bases between the germline ends. CDR3 sequence: CASSQDWELRYNEQFF. As DNA, the CDR3 is TGCGCCAGCAGCCAAGACTGGGAGCTACGGTACAATGAGCAGTTCTTC.

This sequence joins TRBV2 and TRBJ2-2, with D unclear. The germline V gene encodes CDR1 SNHLY and CDR2 FYNNEI. The CDR3 contains 13 residues. Trimming removed 5 bases at V and 0 bases at J, with 4 bases between. The CDR3 DNA is TGTGCCAGCAGTAGCCCGAACACCGGGGAGCTGTTTTTT. Its translation: CASSSPNTGELFF.

The genes are TRBV2 and TRBJ1-2; 7 positions match TRBD1. Germline V gene sequence: CDR1 SNHLY, CDR2 FYNNEI. This CDR3 has 13 residues. V lost 7 bases, J lost 7 bases, and 9 bases stayed unmatched. The CDR3 DNA reads as TGTGCCAGCATGTTAAACAGGGGCGGTGGCTACACCTTC. Translating gives CASMLNRGGGYTF.

This clone was seen only a few times. The chain is built from TRBV4-3 and TRBJ1-2, with 8 bases that match TRBD1. This CDR3 region has 16 residues. The ends lost 5 bases at V and 4 bases at J; junction bases unmatched: 12. Germline CDR1 LGHNA, CDR2 YSLEER. The CDR3 nucleotides read TGCGCCAGCAGCGCTATTTATGGACAGGGAGTCTATGGCTACACCTTC. This sequence encodes CASSAIYGQGVYGYTF.

The chain is built from TRBV30 and TRBJ2-7, with 7 positions matching TRBD1. Germline-derived CDR1 and CDR2 are GTSNPN and SVGIG (reference sequence). The J segment lost 1 base and the V segment lost 1 base, leaving 4 bases of the junction unmatched. This CDR3 has 14 residues. The CDR3: CAWSDGTASYEQYF. CDR3 in DNA: TGTGCCTGGAGTGACGGGACAGCATCCTACGAGCAGTACTTC.

The chain couples TRBV15 to TRBJ2-7; the D gene is possibly TRBD2 (5 bases). Germline CDR1 reads LNHNV; CDR2 reads YYDKDF (reference sequence). The CDR3 consists of 15 residues. Trimming stripped 1 base from V and 2 bases from J, with 12 bases between. The CDR3 here is CATSRVGGPTYEQYF. DNA for the CDR3: TGTGCCACCAGCAGAGTAGGAGGCCCTACCTACGAGCAGTACTTC.

This clone was counted a few times. The V gene is TRBV5-1, the J gene TRBJ1-3; D unresolved. This CDR3 comprises 16 residues. The germline CDR1 and CDR2 sequences are SGHRS and YFSETQ. V was cut by 1 base and J by 0 bases, with 11 bases left in between. DNA of the CDR3: TGCGCCAGCAGCTTGATGGCTCAAAGCTCTGGAAACACCATATATTTT. Translating it yields CASSLMAQSSGNTIYF.